A single sample is the source of the 26 T cell receptor beta chains below, sequenced in a study of persistence of HIV-infected CD4 T cells (dated by TCRdb to the early 2020s). The immunoSEQ hsTCRB assay version 4 in survey mode was used to sequence TCRbeta repertoires from genomic DNA. The table comes from immuneACCESS by way of TCRdb, which keeps in-frame sequences with V and J called. Part of the clones is missing from these tables; in studies checked, under half for an unresolved V gene and the rest for unknown reasons. The sample table lists around 7,500 clones, about 56% of them with a count of one. Clones ranked in the top ten supply over 15% of the sample. These receptors have no identified antigens. What the treatment or condition label conveys for this sample: suppressive antiretroviral therapy. Lysates of CMV-infected fibroblasts were used at 8 to 10 ug/mL for cell stimulation. Responding CD4+ T cells were sorted on the basis of upregulation of both CD40 ligand and CD69.

Specimen: CD4+ T cells sorted from PBMCs after roughly 20-hour stimulation, collected from a patient who received antiretroviral therapy. This specimen's cell subset or site label, per the study, means: CD40L+CD69+ CD4 T cells responding to CMV lysate. These TCRs come from an adult man with HIV who was CMV-seropositive.

The V and J genes are TRBV7-2 and TRBJ2-3; D tentatively fits TRBD1 or TRBD2 (5 bases each). The CDR3 has 15 residues. V was shortened by 5 bases and J by 3 bases, with 15 bases between the two germline ends. Per the germline V gene, CDR1 is SGHTA and CDR2 is FQGNSA. For the CDR3, the DNA is TGTGCCAGCAGCCACCGGGGCCAACGTACAGATACGCAGTATTTT. This translates into CASSHRGQRTDTQYF.

There are a few counts of this clone. The chain links TRBV19 to TRBJ2-2; D is perhaps TRBD1 (6 bases). Deletions cut 8 bases from V and 9 bases from J, with 10 bases between. Germline CDR1 is LNHDA and CDR2 is SQIVND (reference sequence). There are 11 residues in the CDR3. The CDR3 spells CASGTGRELFF. The CDR3 nucleotides read TGTGCCAGTGGAACAGGGCGGGAGCTGTTTTTT.

The chain recombines TRBV6-5 with TRBJ2-1, with D perhaps matching TRBD1 (6 bases). This CDR3 comprises 15 residues. Trimming took off 6 bases at V and 1 base at J, with 13 bases between the two ends. CDR1 MNHEY and CDR2 SVGAGI come from the germline V gene. As DNA, the CDR3 is TGTGCCAGCAGCTCTCGGGACATATCCTACAATGAGCAGTTCTTC. This gives the protein CASSSRDISYNEQFF.

The chain couples TRBV27 to TRBJ2-2, with TRBD2 matching over 12 bases. Germline V gene data show CDR1 as MNHEY and CDR2 as SMNVEV (reference sequence). Losses at the gene ends were 7 bases for V and 7 bases for J; bases not matched to a gene: 4. CDR3 length: 14 residues. The CDR3 nucleotides are TGTGCCAGCATCGGACTAGCGGGGTTCGGGGAGCTGTTTTTT. Its translation is CASIGLAGFGELFF.

The V call is TRBV19, the J call TRBJ1-2; TRBD1 might be the D (6 bases). CDR3 size: 17 residues. V shed 0 bases and J shed 6 bases, with 20 bases lying between them. CDR1 and CDR2 from the germline V gene are LNHDA and SQIVND (reference sequence). The CDR3 sequence: CASSIDHSTGAKDGYTF. The CDR3 coding sequence is TGTGCCAGTAGTATAGATCACTCGACAGGCGCTAAGGATGGCTACACCTTC.

The chain recombines TRBV27 with TRBJ1-5; 7 nucleotides match TRBD1. Germline loops: CDR1 MNHEY, CDR2 SMNVEV (reference sequence). The CDR3 contains 14 residues. V shed 4 bases and J 7 bases; nucleotides not matched to a gene: 7. The CDR3 DNA reads as TGTGCCAGCAGTTCAACCGCAGGGGGACAGCCCCAGCATTTT. It encodes CASSSTAGGQPQHF.

V is TRBV25-1 and J is TRBJ2-3; D may be TRBD2 (6 bases). Germline V lookup: CDR1 MGHDK, CDR2 SYGVNS. Trimming cost V 4 bases and J 10 bases, with 18 bases left between them. The CDR3 runs 14 residues. The CDR3 DNA is TGTGCCAGCAGTGCACCGGGACTGCCGGCAGCGCAGTATTTT. It codes for CASSAPGLPAAQYF.

The V and J genes are TRBV9 and TRBJ2-7; D is unresolved. V shed 0 bases and J shed 5 bases, with 18 bases lying between them. The CDR3 consists of 16 residues. The germline V gene has CDR1 SGDLS and CDR2 YYNGEE. Here the CDR3 DNA reads TGTGCCAGCAGCGTAGGGAGATGGGGAACCAATGACGAGCAGTACTTC. Amino acids: CASSVGRWGTNDEQYF.

The rearrangement links TRBV6-2 or TRBV6-3 to TRBJ2-4; 9 nucleotides align to TRBD1. Trimming removed 0 bases from V and 0 bases from J; junction bases left unmatched: 9. The CDR3 contains 19 residues. Per the germline V gene, CDR1 is MNHEY and CDR2 is SVGEGT. The CDR3 nucleotides are TGTGCCAGCAGTTACTCGGGACAGGGAGTCGGCTTAGCCAAAAACATTCAGTACTTC. This gives the protein CASSYSGQGVGLAKNIQYF.

The chain uses TRBV6-1 and TRBJ2-3; 12 bases map to TRBD2. CDR3 length equals 19 residues. J lost 1 base, V lost 1 base, and 9 bases had no gene match. Germline V CDR1 and CDR2: MNHNS, SASEGT. The CDR3 bases are TGTGCCAGCAGTGAAGGGGCGACTAGCGGGGGACTCCGCACAGATACGCAGTATTTT. It encodes CASSEGATSGGLRTDTQYF.

The chain has TRBV19 and TRBJ1-5; no reliable D call. In germline, CDR1 is LNHDA, CDR2 SQIVND (reference sequence). This CDR3 comprises 17 residues. V lost 10 bases and J lost 0, with 22 bases in between. The CDR3 region is CATDRSSTLYSNQPQHF. The CDR3, as DNA: TGTGCCACCGACCGTAGCTCGACCCTCTATAGCAATCAGCCCCAGCATTTT. Full variable domain (remainder filled in from reference TRBV19 and TRBJ1-5): DGGITQSPKYLFRKEGQNVTLSCEQNLNHDAMYWYRQDPGQGLRLIYYSQIVNDFQKGDIAEGYSVSREKKESFPLTVTSAQKNPTAFYLCATDRSSTLYSNQPQHFGDGTRLSIL.

By sample fraction, this clone is large. Other nucleotide sequences in the sample specify the same CDR3. The chain joins TRBV5-1 to TRBJ1-3; no firm D call. V lost 1 base to trimming and J lost 0 bases, with 8 bases between them. The CDR3 covers 15 residues. Germline CDR1 SGHRS, CDR2 YFSETQ. The CDR3 DNA sequence: TGCGCCAGCAGCTTGTCCCTGAACTCTGGAAACACCATATATTTT. Translation: CASSLSLNSGNTIYF.

The genes are TRBV7-3 and TRBJ2-1; a possible D gene is TRBD2 (5 bases). Germline V gene sequence: CDR1 SGHTA, CDR2 FQGTGA. Trimming cost V 2 bases and J 9 bases, with 14 bases left between them. CDR3 length: 14 residues. Here the CDR3 reads CASSLGPTKIEQFF. The CDR3 DNA sequence: TGTGCCAGCAGCTTAGGCCCGACTAAGATTGAGCAGTTCTTC.

This chain uses TRBV7-6 with TRBJ2-3, with D perhaps TRBD2 (5 bases). In germline, CDR1 is SGHVS, CDR2 FNYEAQ. With 1 base removed from V and 4 bases from J, the gap between germline ends came to 18 bases. The CDR3 has 17 amino acids. The DNA of the CDR3 is TGTGCCAGCAGCTTAGGTGCCAGCGGCGGACTCGCAGATACGCAGTATTTT. It yields the protein CASSLGASGGLADTQYF. Full variable domain (remainder filled in from reference TRBV7-6 and TRBJ2-3): GAGVSQSPRYKVTKRGQDVALRCDPISGHVSLYWYRQALGQGPEFLTYFNYEAQQDKSGLPNDRFSAERPEGSISTLTIQRTEQRDSAMYRCASSLGASGGLADTQYFGPGTRLTVL.

This rearrangement joins TRBV7-8 to TRBJ2-7; tentatively, D is TRBD1 (5 bases). Germline V gives CDR1 SGHVS, CDR2 FQNEAQ. V was trimmed by 5 bases and J by 3 bases, leaving 20 bases between them. The CDR3 length is 16 residues. The CDR3 DNA sequence: TGTGCCAGCAGCCCATGGAAAACAGGCTTTAACTACGAGCAGTACTTC. Its translation: CASSPWKTGFNYEQYF. The full variable domain, its missing parts supplied by reference TRBV7-8 and TRBJ2-7, is GAGVSQSPRYKVAKRGQDVALRCDPISGHVSLFWYQQALGQGPEFLTYFQNEAQLDKSGLPSDRFFAERPEGSVSTLKIQRTQQEDSAVYLCASSPWKTGFNYEQYFGPGTRLTVT.

V is TRBV11-1 and J is TRBJ2-1; 8 nucleotides agree with TRBD2. In germline, CDR1 is SGHAT, CDR2 FQDESV (reference sequence). The CDR3 has 16 residues. J gave up 3 bases and V 5 bases, and 9 bases lay outside the gene matches. The CDR3 protein is CASSPSGTRNYNEQFF. The CDR3 DNA follows: TGTGCCAGCAGCCCTTCCGGGACTAGAAACTACAATGAGCAGTTCTTC.

The chain links TRBV2 to TRBJ2-3, with D possibly matching TRBD1 (7 bases). This CDR3 contains 16 residues. V lost 5 bases, J lost 4 bases, and 19 bases lay in between. Per the germline V gene, CDR1 is SNHLY and CDR2 is FYNNEI. In DNA, the CDR3 is TGTGCCAGCAGTCAAGGGCGGGGCAGGGGGGCAGATACGCAGTATTTT. Translating it yields CASSQGRGRGADTQYF.

This chain links TRBV7-9 with TRBJ2-3, with 9 bases fitting TRBD2. Germline CDR1 and CDR2: SEHNR and FQNEAQ (reference sequence). The CDR3 loop spans 18 amino acids. V lost 0 bases, J lost 2 bases, and 9 bases stayed unmatched. The CDR3 reads CASSLAPALAGTTDTQYF. CDR3 in DNA: TGTGCCAGCAGCTTAGCGCCCGCCCTAGCGGGAACCACAGATACGCAGTATTTT.

CDR3 DNA sequence: TGTGCCAGCAATGTAGCCTCCGAGCAGTACTTC. Protein sequence: CASNVASEQYF. The chain joins TRBV2 to TRBJ2-7; no firm D call. There are 11 residues in the CDR3. Per germline, CDR1 SNHLY and CDR2 FYNNEI. The germline V and J ends were trimmed by 7 bases and 6 bases, with 10 bases remaining between them.

This chain joins TRBV6-5 and TRBJ1-2; D remains ambiguous. With 7 bases removed from V and 5 bases from J, the gap between germline ends came to 17 bases. This CDR3 has 14 amino acids. CDR1 MNHEY and CDR2 SVGAGI come from the germline V gene. The CDR3 loop reads CASTASQRMYGYTF. For the CDR3, the DNA is TGTGCCAGCACCGCCTCTCAAAGGATGTATGGCTACACCTTC.

In DNA form, the CDR3 reads TGCGCCAGCAGCTTGGGACAGAGGGCTTTCTTT. Its translation is CASSLGQRAFF. V and J are TRBV5-1 and TRBJ1-1, with D possibly being TRBD1 (5 bases). Germline V gives CDR1 SGHRS, CDR2 YFSETQ. This CDR3 contains 11 residues. Trimming pared 0 bases from V and 11 bases from J, leaving 8 bases between. The variable domain in full, completed from reference TRBV5-1 and TRBJ1-1, reads KAGVTQTPRYLIKTRGQQVTLSCSPISGHRSVSWYQQTPGQGLQFLFEYFSETQRNKGNFPGRFSGRQFSNSRSEMNVSTLELGDSALYLCASSLGQRAFFGQGTRLTVV.

This rearrangement joins TRBV7-9 to TRBJ1-5; 10 bases fit TRBD1. CDR1 and CDR2 from the germline V gene are SEHNR and FQNEAQ (reference sequence). CDR3 size: 15 residues. Losses at the gene ends were 4 bases for V and 4 bases for J; bases not matched to a gene: 4. DNA of the CDR3: TGTGCCAGCAGCTCGTGGACAGGGGGGAATCAGCCCCAGCATTTT. Amino acids: CASSSWTGGNQPQHF.

V usage is TRBV15 and J usage is TRBJ1-5; D call uncertain. Deletions cut 1 base from V and 0 bases from J, with 7 bases between. From germline, CDR1 is LNHNV and CDR2 YYDKDF (reference sequence). This CDR3 is built from 15 residues. The CDR3 DNA is TGTGCCACCAGCAGAGGGTTCAGTAGCAATCAGCCCCAGCATTTT. Its protein product is CATSRGFSSNQPQHF. Full variable domain (missing parts from reference TRBV15 and TRBJ1-5): DAMVIQNPRYQVTQFGKPVTLSCSQTLNHNVMYWYQQKSSQAPKLLFHYYDKDFNNEADTPDNFQSRRPNTSFCFLDIRSPGLGDTAMYLCATSRGFSSNQPQHFGDGTRLSIL.

Note on this clone: Additional DNA sequences in this sample encode the identical CDR3. V usage is TRBV5-5 and J usage is TRBJ1-1, with D perhaps TRBD1 (5 bases). Trimming removed 1 base from V and 4 bases from J, with 8 bases in between. The CDR3 runs to 13 residues. Germline-derived CDR1 and CDR2 are SGHKS and YYEKEE (reference sequence). CDR3: CASSLFGGTEAFF. CDR3 DNA: TGTGCCAGCAGCTTGTTCGGGGGCACTGAAGCTTTCTTT.

The chain couples TRBV7-9 to TRBJ2-5, with D hard to call. Germline CDR1 is SEHNR and CDR2 is FQNEAQ (reference sequence). Between the trimmed V and J ends, which lost 6 bases and 3 bases, there was a span of 11 bases. This CDR3 spans 13 amino acids. The CDR3, as DNA: TGTGCCAGCAGTTTTAGCACAGAAGAGACCCAGTACTTC. Amino acids: CASSFSTEETQYF.

The rearrangement links TRBV10-2 to TRBJ2-7; tentative D call: TRBD1 (7 bases). The CDR3 has 13 amino acids. The V gene's germline CDR1 is WSHSY and CDR2 SAAADI. Trimming shortened V by 8 bases and J by 7 bases, and 18 bases separated the two germline ends. The DNA of the CDR3 is TGCGCCAGCGAGAAGACAGGGACTGGAGAGCAGTACTTC. Residues: CASEKTGTGEQYF.